This T cell receptor beta chain is drawn from a study of shared clonotypes between healthy human individuals. Whole-study findings and limits: Some naive CD4 clonotypes, about 5.5%, turned up in common across several donors.

Of note for this clone: Its target is not known.

Germline lookup yields CDR1 GTSNPN and CDR2 SVGIG (reference sequence). After removal of 6 bases from V and 7 bases from J, the junction contained 9 bases not matched to a gene. The CDR3 extends over 13 amino acids. Sequencing was performed with immunoSEQ multiplex PCR; in TCRdb, only in-frame clones are kept and a portion is missing. The repertoire holds approximately 2.3 million clones, with roughly 93% as singletons. This TCR was recovered from a man in his late teens or twenties in good health. Some clones in this sample may be carry-over from other donors' samples. The chain combines TRBV30 with TRBJ2-3, with 8 bases identical to TRBD2. Sequenced material: naive CD4+ T cells from PBMCs. As for subset: CD45RA+ positively selected. CDR3 sequence: CACTSGSVNTQYF. Here the CDR3 DNA reads TGTGCCTGTACGAGCGGGAGCGTGAATACGCAGTATTTT.